This record looks at one TCR beta chain sequence and its context. These data come from a study of blood T cell repertoires in COVID-19. Trimming removed 5 bases at V and 6 bases at J, with 13 bases between. Germline V gives CDR1 GTSNPN, CDR2 SVGIG (reference sequence). There are 12 residues in the CDR3. Libraries were prepared by immunoSEQ multiplex PCR; TCRdb keeps only in-frame clonotypes and omits some of them. The table includes about 130,000 clones, roughly 80% detected once. The sequenced sample was peripheral blood. The clonotype originates from a man in his 60s who had recovered from COVID-19. The rearrangement uses TRBV30 and TRBJ1-2, with a possible D match to TRBD1 (6 bases). Written as DNA, the CDR3 is TGTGCCTGGCTTACAGGGAATGATGGCTACACCTTC. It encodes CAWLTGNDGYTF.